The 27 T cell receptor beta chains in this list originate from one sample, sequenced in a study of CD8 T cells in ankylosing spondylitis. Notes on the study in general: What seemed typical of ankylosing spondylitis blood was a TCR beta motif built from about 8 highly homologous variants.

Their cognate antigens are unknown. One entry per CDR3 protein results from TCRdb running MiXCR on the 5' RACE reads. The data show 700,000 or so distinct CDR3 sequences, around 17% seen once. Specimen: blood, either unsorted or a sorted T cell fraction (not recorded which). These receptors came from a male donor with ankylosing spondylitis.

The genes are TRBV7-9 and TRBJ2-1; weak D call: TRBD2 (6 bases). Looked up from germline, CDR1 is SEHNR and CDR2 is FQNEAQ (reference sequence). V lost 3 bases, J lost 11 bases, and 8 bases lay in between. The CDR3 totals 11 residues. The CDR3 reads CASSLAGQQFF. Written as DNA, the CDR3 is TGTGCCAGCAGCTTGGCGGGACAGCAGTTCTTC.

This clonotype showed up just a few times. The genes are TRBV29-1 and TRBJ1-4, with 7 nucleotides matching TRBD1. Trimming at V came to 1 base and at J to 2 bases, leaving 4 bases not matched to a gene. The CDR3 length is 15 residues. Per the germline V gene, CDR1 is SQVTM and CDR2 is ANQGSEA. This CDR3 reads CSVEGDSNTNEKLFF. The CDR3 DNA sequence: TGCAGCGTTGAAGGGGACAGCAATACTAATGAAAAACTGTTTTTT.

V is TRBV29-1 and J is TRBJ2-1; possibly TRBD2 for D (6 bases). The CDR3 covers 13 residues. Germline CDR1 and CDR2: SQVTM and ANQGSEA. The V end lost 4 bases, the J end lost 9 bases, and 16 bases lay between the germline ends. CDR3 DNA: TGCAGCGTTGGATGGGTGGGAGGCGGTGAGCAGTTCTTC. It yields the protein CSVGWVGGGEQFF.

The chain couples TRBV11-2 to TRBJ2-3, with TRBD2 identical over 9 bases. Germline V gene data show CDR1 as SGHAT and CDR2 as FQNNGV. The CDR3 is made up of 16 amino acids. After removal of 7 bases from V and 2 bases from J, the junction contained 10 bases not matched to a gene. CDR3 loop: CASMLGAGGTTDTQYF. For the CDR3, the DNA is TGTGCCAGCATGTTAGGCGCGGGGGGGACCACAGATACGCAGTATTTT.

Comments on this clonotype: Germline and junction disagree at one end, which may indicate a read error. The chain couples TRBV7-2 to TRBJ1-5; D gene uncertain. CDR3 length equals 15 residues. Germline assignment: CDR1 SGHTA and CDR2 FQGNSA. Here the CDR3 reads CASSLDGGSNQTQHF. CDR3 DNA: TGTGCCAGCAGCTTAGACGGAGGGAGCAATCAGACCCAGCATTTT.

This clonotype was counted ten times or more. This rearrangement joins TRBV20-1 to TRBJ2-1, with TRBD2 matching over 11 bases. Looked up from germline, CDR1 is DFQATT and CDR2 is SNEGSKA (reference sequence). This CDR3 spans 17 amino acids. The ends lost 5 bases at V and 0 bases at J; junction bases unmatched: 9. The CDR3 DNA is TGCAGTGCTCCTCCCCTAGCGGGAGGCCGCTCCTACAATGAGCAGTTCTTC. It codes for CSAPPLAGGRSYNEQFF.

This clonotype was recorded a few times. CDR3 amino acids: CASSSSYTGELFF. CDR3 DNA sequence: TGTGCCAGCAGTTCTAGCTACACCGGGGAGCTGTTTTTT. This rearrangement joins TRBV6-2 or TRBV6-3 to TRBJ2-2; perhaps TRBD2 as D (5 bases). The CDR3 is made up of 13 amino acids. The germline gives CDR1 MNHEY, CDR2 SVGEGT. Deletions cut 4 bases from V and 3 bases from J, with 6 bases between.

The chain links TRBV6-5 to TRBJ2-1; D is unresolved. CDR1 and CDR2 (germline): MNHEY, SVGAGI. The germline V and J ends were trimmed by 3 bases and 4 bases, with 13 bases remaining between them. The CDR3 runs 15 residues. The CDR3 region has the DNA TGTGCCAGCAGTTATAAAGGGTACTCATACAATGAGCAGTTCTTC. Translating gives CASSYKGYSYNEQFF.

This clonotype appeared a few times. The chain recombines TRBV5-6 with TRBJ1-4; weak D call: TRBD1 (6 bases). This CDR3 region has 17 residues. CDR1 SGHDT and CDR2 YYEEEE come from the germline V gene. V lost 0 bases to trimming and J lost 3 bases, with 15 bases between them. The CDR3 DNA reads TGTGCCAGCAGCTTGGCCGGGGGGCGGGGAGCTAATGAAAAACTGTTTTTT. Amino acid sequence: CASSLAGGRGANEKLFF.

This rearrangement joins TRBV18 to TRBJ2-3; D tentatively reads TRBD1 or TRBD2 (5 bases each). CDR1 KGHSH and CDR2 LQKENI come from the germline V gene. This CDR3 spans 15 amino acids. V was clipped by 2 bases and J by 5 bases, with 14 bases between them. The CDR3 reads CASSPSSGLRDTQYF. In DNA, the CDR3 is TGTGCCAGCTCACCATCTTCGGGGCTTAGAGATACGCAGTATTTT.

This clonotype showed up many times. This chain connects TRBV12-3 or TRBV12-4 to TRBJ2-5, with a weak D call TRBD2 (6 bases). The CDR3 covers 15 residues. The V and J ends lost 0 bases and 2 bases respectively, with 10 bases between them. CDR3 coding DNA: TGTGCCAGCAGTTTAGCCGGGACTCCTCAAGAGACCCAGTACTTC. It translates to CASSLAGTPQETQYF.

V usage is TRBV10-3 and J usage is TRBJ2-1; 14 bases line up with TRBD2. This CDR3 contains 16 residues. J gave up 3 bases and V 5 bases, and 3 bases lay outside the gene matches. Germline CDR1 and CDR2: ENHRY and SYGVKD. CDR3 nucleotides: TGTGCCATCAGTCGGACTAGCGGGGGGTACTACAATGAGCAGTTCTTC. The encoded protein is CAISRTSGGYYNEQFF.

This clonotype was found a few times. This chain uses TRBV5-1 with TRBJ2-1; D is possibly TRBD1 (6 bases). The CDR3 extends over 14 amino acids. V lost 0 bases to trimming and J lost 5 bases, with 9 bases between them. Germline loops: CDR1 SGHRS, CDR2 YFSETQ. The CDR3 sequence is CASSLAGQNNEQFF. For the CDR3, the DNA is TGCGCCAGCAGCTTGGCGGGACAAAACAATGAGCAGTTCTTC.

This clonotype was observed a few times. The CDR3 bases are TGCAGCGAGTACAGGGCGGACGAGCAGTACTTC. Its protein is CSEYRADEQYF. The chain combines TRBV29-1 with TRBJ2-7; a possible D gene is TRBD1 (6 bases). This CDR3 is built from 11 residues. Germline V gene lookup returns CDR1 SQVTM and CDR2 ANQGSEA. The ends were cut back, 7 bases at V and 5 bases at J, with 12 bases in the middle.

This clonotype was picked up a small number of times. The gene calls are TRBV4-2 and TRBJ2-1; 10 nucleotides agree with TRBD1. Germline V gene lookup returns CDR1 LGHNA and CDR2 YNFKEQ. The CDR3 covers 15 residues. V dropped 1 base and J dropped 6; count of bases not matched to a gene: 3. The CDR3 DNA follows: TGTGCCAGCAGCCAAGGGACAGGGGGATTCAATGAGCAGTTCTTC. Encoded protein: CASSQGTGGFNEQFF.

This clonotype was observed a few times. V usage is TRBV6-1 and J usage is TRBJ2-7; D gene ambiguous. The CDR3 contains 14 residues. CDR1 MNHNS and CDR2 SASEGT come from the germline V gene. The V end lost 6 bases, the J end lost 3 bases, and 15 bases lay between the germline ends. The CDR3 protein is CASRVPLRSYEQYF. The CDR3, as DNA: TGTGCCAGCAGAGTACCACTTAGAAGCTACGAGCAGTACTTC.

The V call is TRBV4-2, the J call TRBJ1-5; TRBD1 matches at 8 bases. The CDR3 sequence is 15 residues long. V lost 2 bases and J lost 6; bases outside the gene matches: 6. The germline gives CDR1 LGHNA, CDR2 YNFKEQ. DNA for the CDR3: TGTGCCAGCAGCCAAACGACAGGGGTCTCTCAGCCCCAGCATTTT. Translated: CASSQTTGVSQPQHF.

V and J are TRBV20-1 and TRBJ1-2; TRBD1 matches at 9 bases. Germline CDR1 reads DFQATT; CDR2 reads SNEGSKA (reference sequence). The CDR3 has 13 amino acids. V lost 3 bases, J lost 8 bases, and 7 bases stayed unmatched. For the CDR3, the DNA is TGCAGTGCTAGGGCCGGGACAGGGAGGGGCTACACCTTC. Protein product: CSARAGTGRGYTF.

The chain has TRBV12-3 or TRBV12-4 and TRBJ2-7; the match to TRBD2 covers 8 bases. V was clipped by 3 bases and J by 4 bases; unmatched bases: 8. The CDR3 length is 15 residues. The CDR3 coding sequence is TGTGCCAGCAGTTTCAGTTACGGGGGGGCTTACGAGCAGTACTTC. Translated: CASSFSYGGAYEQYF.

This clonotype came up a few times. The chain recombines TRBV29-1 with TRBJ2-5; the D gene could be TRBD1 or TRBD2 (6 bases each). The germline V gene encodes CDR1 SQVTM and CDR2 ANQGSEA. The CDR3 is 13 amino acids. The V gene lost 5 bases and the J gene lost 5 bases, with 15 bases spanning the gap. The CDR3 DNA is TGCAGCGTTAGAGGGGGGTTCGGTGAGACCCAGTACTTC. It codes for CSVRGGFGETQYF.

The chain recombines TRBV6-5 with TRBJ2-7; 7 positions match TRBD2. Germline CDR1 reads MNHEY; CDR2 reads SVGAGI. V lost 2 bases, J lost 6 bases, and 7 bases stayed unmatched. The CDR3 has 14 residues. The CDR3 sequence: CASSYGRATTEQYF. CDR3 nucleotides: TGTGCCAGCAGTTACGGGAGGGCCACTACCGAGCAGTACTTC.

This sequence joins TRBV11-2 and TRBJ1-4, with 7 bases fitting TRBD1. This CDR3 spans 13 amino acids. J lost 8 bases, V lost 5 bases, and 5 bases had no gene match. Germline V gene data show CDR1 as SGHAT and CDR2 as FQNNGV. The CDR3 spells CASSTRDSEKLFF. In DNA form, the CDR3 reads TGTGCCAGCAGCACCCGGGACAGCGAAAAACTGTTTTTT.

The sample holds many counts of this clonotype. The chain employs TRBV2 and TRBJ1-1; D remains ambiguous. The CDR3 extends over 15 amino acids. V lost 7 bases, J lost 6 bases, and 21 bases lay in between. The germline CDR1 and CDR2 sequences are SNHLY and FYNNEI. CDR3 in amino acids: CASTLMEQARAEAFF. CDR3 bases: TGTGCCAGCACCCTTATGGAGCAGGCGAGGGCTGAAGCTTTCTTT.

This clonotype was found a few times. This sequence joins TRBV28 and TRBJ1-5; the D is unclear. This CDR3 is built from 15 residues. Looked up from germline, CDR1 is MDHEN and CDR2 is SYDVKM. V was clipped by 2 bases and J by 6 bases, with 14 bases between them. CDR3: CASSLTGNRGQPQHF. The CDR3 DNA reads as TGTGCCAGCAGTTTAACCGGGAATCGCGGTCAGCCCCAGCATTTT.

This clonotype was seen a few times. The V and J genes are TRBV20-1 and TRBJ1-5; TRBD1 is a possible D gene (5 bases). V lost 5 bases and J 9 bases, leaving 17 bases between the germline ends. Germline loops: CDR1 DFQATT, CDR2 SNEGSKA (reference sequence). This CDR3 contains 13 residues. The CDR3 sequence: CSAALGSQGPQHF. Written as DNA, the CDR3 is TGCAGTGCTGCCCTGGGGAGCCAGGGGCCCCAGCATTTT.

This clonotype was observed a few times. The genes are TRBV6-2 or TRBV6-3 and TRBJ2-1, with 10 positions matching TRBD2. With V trimmed by 8 bases and J by 4 bases, 11 bases remained unmatched. This CDR3 spans 16 amino acids. Germline CDR1 and CDR2: MNHEY and SVGEGT. CDR3 sequence: CASYSGGRFRYNEQFF. The DNA for the CDR3 is TGTGCCAGCTATAGCGGGGGGCGGTTTAGGTACAATGAGCAGTTCTTC.

There are many counts of this clonotype. This rearrangement joins TRBV29-1 to TRBJ2-7; the match to TRBD2 covers 14 bases. Trimming took 5 bases from V and 4 from J; bases not matched to a gene: 7. Germline values: CDR1 SQVTM, CDR2 ANQGSEA. CDR3 length: 15 residues. The CDR3 nucleotides are TGCAGCGTTTCGGGACTAGCGGGAGTTGGGTACGAGCAGTACTTC. This sequence encodes CSVSGLAGVGYEQYF.